The rows below give T cell receptor beta chains drawn from one sample of a study of blood T cell repertoires in COVID-19. TCRdb's table, derived via immunoSEQ multiplex PCR, lists solely in-frame clones and lacks some. The sample holds about 110,000 clones; about two thirds are singletons and the top ten take 1.5% to 2%. The sequencing sample was made of peripheral blood. The receptors were sampled from a woman aged 40 to 55 with acute or convalescent COVID-19. Both conserved end residues are part of each CDR3. The order of the fields is CDR3 protein, CDR3 DNA, V gene, D gene, clone size, J gene. D genes are given only for firm matches. Only part of the rows carry a size: once, few, many, or a class if the clone is expanded.

CASRAKGTGPYEQYF	TGTGCCAGCAGGGCGAAGGGGACAGGGCCCTACGAGCAGTACTTC	TRBV6-5	TRBD1	few	TRBJ2-7
CASRTGFNSPLHF	TGTGCCAGCAGGACAGGGTTCAATTCACCCCTCCACTTT	TRBV7-2	TRBD1	NA	TRBJ1-6
CASSLGSGSTGYTF	TGTGCCAGCAGCTTAGGTTCAGGGTCTACTGGCTACACCTTC	TRBV7-2	NA	NA	TRBJ1-2
CASSWDILSTDTQYF	TGTGCCAGCAGTTGGGACATTCTTAGCACAGATACGCAGTATTTT	TRBV2	NA	few	TRBJ2-3
CASSPGGTGELFF	TGTGCCAGCAGCCCAGGGGGCACCGGGGAGCTGTTTTTT	TRBV11-3	TRBD1	few	TRBJ2-2
CAISLAGGPTGELFF	TGTGCCATCAGCTTAGCGGGGGGGCCTACCGGGGAGCTGTTTTTT	TRBV10-3	TRBD2	NA	TRBJ2-2
CASSLAGRQNTEAFF	TGTGCCAGCAGCTTAGCGGGGCGGCAGAACACTGAAGCTTTCTTT	TRBV7-9	NA	NA	TRBJ1-1
CASTPGEMVNNEQFF	TGTGCCAGCACCCCCGGGGAGATGGTTAACAATGAGCAGTTCTTC	TRBV5-4	NA	NA	TRBJ2-1
CARFRLGREVRWNTEAFF	TGTGCCAGGTTTAGGTTGGGTAGGGAGGTCAGGTGGAACACTGAAGCTTTCTTT	TRBV5-3	NA	NA	TRBJ1-1
CASRSTDYEQYF	TGTGCCAGCAGATCAACAGATTACGAGCAGTACTTC	TRBV28	NA	NA	TRBJ2-7
CASSQVGQLNTEAFF	TGCGCCAGCAGCCAAGTTGGACAGTTGAACACTGAAGCTTTCTTT	TRBV4-1	NA	NA	TRBJ1-1
CAISPDRASGTEAFF	TGTGCCATCAGCCCTGACAGGGCTTCGGGCACTGAAGCTTTCTTT	TRBV10-3	TRBD1	NA	TRBJ1-1
CASSPYQGDHSTNEKLFF	TGTGCCAGCTCACCATATCAGGGCGATCATTCCACTAATGAAAAACTGTTTTTT	TRBV18	NA	NA	TRBJ1-4
CASSVHRDTGELFF	TGCGCCAGCAGCGTACACAGGGACACCGGGGAGCTGTTTTTT	TRBV5-1	NA	NA	TRBJ2-2
CASSEPQSVTDTQYF	TGCGCCAGCAGCGAGCCACAGAGTGTGACAGATACGCAGTATTTT	TRBV5-1	NA	NA	TRBJ2-3
CASSLNVQAQGYTF	TGTGCCAGCAGTTTAAATGTCCAGGCGCAAGGCTACACCTTC	TRBV28	NA	NA	TRBJ1-2
CASSRWAGGETQYF	TGCGCCAGCAGCCGATGGGCCGGGGGAGAGACCCAGTACTTC	TRBV5-1	NA	NA	TRBJ2-5
CATSRRTTGNEQYF	TGTGCCACCAGCAGAAGAACTACAGGGAACGAGCAGTACTTC	TRBV15	NA	few	TRBJ2-7
CATSTRLAGGTDTQYF	TGTGCCACCAGTACTAGACTAGCGGGGGGCACAGATACGCAGTATTTT	TRBV15	TRBD2	NA	TRBJ2-3
CASSVHRGGYTF	TGTGCCAGCAGTGTCCACAGGGGTGGCTACACCTTC	TRBV2	TRBD1	NA	TRBJ1-2
CASSDYGTDRKSPLHF	TGTGCCAGCAGTGACTATGGGACAGATAGGAAATCACCCCTCCACTTT	TRBV6-1	TRBD1	once	TRBJ1-6
CASSETANTGELFF	TGTGCCAGCAGTGAAACAGCGAACACCGGGGAGCTGTTTTTT	TRBV6-4	NA	NA	TRBJ2-2
CASSPGDRAGELFF	TGTGCCAGCAGCCCCGGGGACAGGGCCGGGGAGCTGTTTTTT	TRBV7-9	TRBD1	NA	TRBJ2-2
CASSVDPFNEKLFF	TGTGCCAGCAGCGTAGATCCCTTTAATGAAAAACTGTTTTTT	TRBV9	NA	NA	TRBJ1-4
CSASDSYNSPLHF	TGCAGTGCTAGTGATTCTTATAATTCACCCCTCCACTTT	TRBV20-1	NA	NA	TRBJ1-6
CAWSIQVHEQYF	TGTGCCTGGAGTATACAGGTCCACGAGCAGTACTTC	TRBV30	NA	NA	TRBJ2-7